The 10 T cell receptor beta chains below come from one sample, sequenced in a study of blood T cell repertoires in COVID-19. The repertoire was sequenced with immunoSEQ multiplex PCR; TCRdb's copy has only in-frame clones and lacks some. Here the sample spans about 240,000 clones, approximately 85% being singletons. Sequenced material: peripheral blood. The receptors stem from a man over 45 with COVID-19, enrolled during active disease.

The rearrangement uses TRBV30 and TRBJ1-3; D might be TRBD1 (5 bases). There are 15 residues in the CDR3. V gave up 0 bases and J gave up 0 bases, with 9 bases separating them. The germline gives CDR1 GTSNPN, CDR2 SVGIG (reference sequence). The CDR3: CAWSVSGISGNTIYF. In nucleotides, the CDR3 is TGTGCCTGGAGTGTTTCAGGGATCTCTGGAAACACCATATATTTT. Variable domain in full (rest from reference TRBV30 and TRBJ1-3): SQTIHQWPATLVQPVGSPLSLECTVEGTSNPNLYWYRQAAGRGLQLLFYSVGIGQISSEVPQNLSASRPQDRQFILSSKKLLLSDSGFYLCAWSVSGISGNTIYFGEGSWLTVV.

The chain carries TRBV19 and TRBJ1-5, with D tentatively TRBD1 (6 bases). CDR3 length: 18 amino acids. CDR1 LNHDA and CDR2 SQIVND come from the germline V gene (reference sequence). Trimming removed 3 bases at V and 0 bases at J, with 18 bases between. The CDR3 DNA is TGTGCCAGTAGTATTTTAAGTAGGGGGTGGAATAGCAATCAGCCCCAGCATTTT. It codes for CASSILSRGWNSNQPQHF.

This clone came up once. The J gene is TRBJ1-1, the V gene TRBV28; 7 bases are shared with TRBD1. V lost 3 bases and J lost 4; bases outside the gene matches: 23. The length of the CDR3 is 20 residues. Germline-derived CDR1 and CDR2 are MDHEN and SYDVKM. As DNA, the CDR3 is TGTGCCAGCAGTTTTGGAGAACGAGGGGGCAGGGGGATTAGGGGCACTGAAGCTTTCTTT. It yields the protein CASSFGERGGRGIRGTEAFF. The entire variable domain, with the rest obtained from reference TRBV28 and TRBJ1-1, is as follows: DVKVTQSSRYLVKRTGEKVFLECVQDMDHENMFWYRQDPGLGLRLIYFSYDVKMKEKGDIPEGYSVSREKKERFSLILESASTNQTSMYLCASSFGERGGRGIRGTEAFFGQGTRLTVV.

The chain employs TRBV3-1 (or the pseudogene TRBV3-2) and TRBJ2-2; no firm D call. This CDR3 has 12 amino acids. V was trimmed by 4 bases and J by 6 bases, leaving 6 bases between them. CDR1 is LGHDT, CDR2 YNNKEL, per germline (reference sequence). CDR3 nucleotides: TGTGCCAGCAGCCCGCGGCCCGGGGAGCTGTTTTTT. The encoded protein is CASSPRPGELFF.

This sequence joins TRBV9 and TRBJ1-2; D is unresolved. Germline V CDR1 and CDR2: SGDLS, YYNGEE. The germline V and J ends were trimmed by 0 bases and 4 bases, with 13 bases remaining between them. This CDR3 has 15 residues. For the CDR3, the DNA is TGTGCCAGCAGCGTAGGGGAGGGATCCATCTATGGCTACACCTTC. It is translated as CASSVGEGSIYGYTF.

The CDR3 nucleotides read TGTGCCAGCAGTGAAACTCATCGATTAATGAACACTGAAGCTTTCTTT. Translating gives CASSETHRLMNTEAFF. The chain uses TRBV2 and TRBJ1-1; D unresolved. The CDR3 is 16 amino acids. The V end lost 2 bases, the J end lost 0 bases, and 13 bases lay between the germline ends. Germline CDR1 SNHLY, CDR2 FYNNEI.

The chain uses TRBV28 and TRBJ2-4; 10 bases align to TRBD2. Unmatched junction bases numbered 5, after V lost 6 bases and J lost 0 bases. Germline V gives CDR1 MDHEN, CDR2 SYDVKM. This CDR3 region has 16 residues. In DNA form, the CDR3 reads TGTGCCAGCAGCACTAGCGGGGCTTTAGCCAAAAACATTCAGTACTTC. It specifies CASSTSGALAKNIQYF.

Note on this clone: The same CDR3 arises from other DNA sequences in this sample as well. The rearrangement uses TRBV29-1 and TRBJ1-5; 7 bases fit TRBD1. The V gene's germline CDR1 is SQVTM and CDR2 ANQGSEA. After removal of 4 bases from V and 5 bases from J, the junction contained 5 bases not matched to a gene. The CDR3 is made up of 13 amino acids. Here the CDR3 reads CSVGTGRDQPQHF. In nucleotides, the CDR3 is TGCAGCGTTGGGACAGGTAGGGATCAGCCCCAGCATTTT.

A word on this clone: At one end, the junction sequence differs from germline, possibly due to a read error. The chain combines TRBV18 with TRBJ2-3, with 12 nucleotides matching TRBD2. The CDR3 runs 16 residues. The V gene's germline CDR1 is KGHSH and CDR2 LQKENI. Here the CDR3 reads CANSPLTSGGTDTQYF. The CDR3, as DNA: TGTGCCAACTCACCTTTGACTAGCGGGGGAACAGATACGCAGTATTTT.

This chain joins TRBV6-6 and TRBJ2-7; 14 positions match TRBD2. This CDR3 comprises 16 residues. Germline V gene lookup returns CDR1 MNHNY and CDR2 SVGAGI (reference sequence). V trimming: 0 bases; J trimming: 6 bases; junction bases outside the gene matches: 4. Here the CDR3 DNA reads TGTGCCAGCAGTTACTCGGATGGACTAGCGGGGGGCGAGCAGTACTTC. Translation gives CASSYSDGLAGGEQYF.